This TCR beta chain was recovered during a study of T cells in localized non-small cell lung cancer. Whole-study findings and limits: Heterogeneity is still possible, as just one tumor region was sequenced. It was uninvolved adjacent lung that showed the highest T cell clonality, exceeding tumor. Among blood samples, higher T cell density accompanied longer overall survival. Paired adjacent lung recovered a median approximately 62 of the top 100 tumor clones.

The table lists this clone with a few counts. What it binds is unknown. The CDR3 has 14 residues. Germline V gene lookup returns CDR1 SGHDN and CDR2 FVKESK. V dropped 1 base and J dropped 2 bases, with 9 bases sitting between them. Assay used: immunoSEQ multiplex PCR; TCRdb lists only in-frame clones, some missing. Here the sample spans roughly 2,500 clones, 25% to 35% being singletons. The material sequenced was lung tumor tissue, taken before any cancer treatment. This TCR derives from a man aged 18-55 years with stage I lung adenocarcinoma. J is TRBJ2-7 and V is TRBV14, with D possibly matching TRBD2 (5 bases). CDR3 nucleotide sequence: TGTGCCAGCAGCCAAGGAGTTAGCGCCTACGAGCAGTACTTC. It translates to CASSQGVSAYEQYF.